The text below deals with one T cell receptor (beta chain). The sample comes from a study of T cell changes during pregnancy in multiple sclerosis. Profiled with immunoSEQ multiplex PCR; TCRdb holds only in-frame clones, not every one. The table lists tens of thousands of clones, approximately 92% of them singletons. The V gene's germline CDR1 is MNHEY and CDR2 SVGAGI. V shed 6 bases and J 11 bases; nucleotides not matched to a gene: 13. CDR3 size: 14 residues. Sequencing was performed on CD4+ T cells from peripheral blood mononuclear cells, taken in the third trimester of pregnancy. The receptor was derived from a female donor with multiple sclerosis, enrolled in a pregnancy study. The gene calls are TRBV6-5 and TRBJ2-3, with 8 bases lining up with TRBD2. Written as DNA, the CDR3 is TGTGCCAGCAGACCATTCCGGACTAGCAGTAGGCAGTATTTT. This translates into CASRPFRTSSRQYF.